The rows below give T cell receptor beta chains drawn from one sample of a study of T cells after yellow fever vaccination. TCRdb reanalysed the 5' RACE reads using MiXCR and keeps one entry per CDR3 protein. The data show 450,000 to 550,000 distinct CDR3 sequences, around a fifth seen once. The sample in question was PBMCs, obtained roughly 23 days after the first yellow fever vaccination. The receptors were gathered from a man aged 18-30 years who received the YFV17D yellow fever vaccine. Both conserved end residues are trimmed from each CDR3. D genes are given only for firm matches. Size is stated for part of the rows, as once, few or many counts, or as a class when the clone is expanded.

D gene: -; V gene: TRBV5-1; clone size: few; J gene: TRBJ1-1; CDR3 protein: ASSLAGPLNTEAF
D gene: TRBD1; V gene: TRBV4-3; clone size: -; J gene: TRBJ2-1; CDR3 protein: ASSQENRGFYNEQF
D gene: -; V gene: TRBV4-3; clone size: -; J gene: TRBJ2-3; CDR3 protein: ASSPHLARTDTQY
D gene: TRBD2; V gene: TRBV27; clone size: -; J gene: TRBJ2-5; CDR3 protein: ASSPDASGLAGKEY
D gene: TRBD2; V gene: TRBV4-3; clone size: few; J gene: TRBJ2-6; CDR3 protein: ASSQVPSGGSGANVLT
D gene: -; V gene: TRBV27; clone size: -; J gene: TRBJ1-6; CDR3 protein: ASSFWDPIALH
D gene: TRBD1; V gene: TRBV6-1; clone size: -; J gene: TRBJ2-5; CDR3 protein: ASREYRGRSETQY
D gene: -; V gene: TRBV20-1; clone size: -; J gene: TRBJ2-3; CDR3 protein: SAPMRGGTGANTQY
D gene: -; V gene: TRBV10-2; clone size: many; J gene: TRBJ2-1; CDR3 protein: ASSVNYNEQF
D gene: -; V gene: TRBV6-1; clone size: -; J gene: TRBJ1-5; CDR3 protein: ACAAGGGNQPQH
D gene: TRBD2; V gene: TRBV3-1; clone size: -; J gene: TRBJ2-3; CDR3 protein: ATTTSGGWEDTQY
D gene: -; V gene: TRBV7-9; clone size: few; J gene: TRBJ2-1; CDR3 protein: ASSLGTWGAYNEQF
D gene: TRBD1; V gene: TRBV6-5; clone size: -; J gene: TRBJ1-1; CDR3 protein: ASNFRGFDTEAF
D gene: -; V gene: TRBV20-1; clone size: -; J gene: TRBJ1-6; CDR3 protein: SASVGSSLH
D gene: -; V gene: TRBV6-1; clone size: few; J gene: TRBJ1-5; CDR3 protein: ASSGARGNQPQH
D gene: -; V gene: TRBV4-3; clone size: -; J gene: TRBJ2-2; CDR3 protein: ASSHSVAGAIWGTGELF
D gene: -; V gene: TRBV28; clone size: many; J gene: TRBJ2-2; CDR3 protein: ASTKGQAGGELF
D gene: TRBD2; V gene: TRBV6-1; clone size: -; J gene: TRBJ2-5; CDR3 protein: ASSPWVAGGQQVETQY
D gene: TRBD2; V gene: TRBV7-2; clone size: -; J gene: TRBJ2-5; CDR3 protein: ASSLLAVETQY
D gene: -; V gene: TRBV12-3/TRBV12-4; clone size: few; J gene: TRBJ2-1; CDR3 protein: ASSLRDLYNEQF
D gene: -; V gene: TRBV20-1; clone size: few; J gene: TRBJ2-2; CDR3 protein: SARVLSGTPNTGELF
D gene: TRBD2; V gene: TRBV3-1; clone size: few; J gene: TRBJ2-3; CDR3 protein: ASKGRGTRNTQY
D gene: TRBD2; V gene: TRBV6-5; clone size: -; J gene: TRBJ2-7; CDR3 protein: ASSSPLAGVYEQY
D gene: -; V gene: TRBV5-1; clone size: few; J gene: TRBJ2-5; CDR3 protein: ASNGGGDQETQY
D gene: -; V gene: TRBV18; clone size: once; J gene: TRBJ2-7; CDR3 protein: ASSPPNQRDYEQY
D gene: TRBD2; V gene: TRBV11-2; clone size: -; J gene: TRBJ2-7; CDR3 protein: ASSLRSGTRVRYEQY
D gene: -; V gene: TRBV6-2/TRBV6-3; clone size: -; J gene: TRBJ2-7; CDR3 protein: ASSLSPYEQY
D gene: -; V gene: TRBV25-1; clone size: many; J gene: TRBJ1-5; CDR3 protein: ASAGVGNQPQH
D gene: -; V gene: TRBV7-8; clone size: -; J gene: TRBJ2-3; CDR3 protein: ASSRQGDTQY
D gene: -; V gene: TRBV7-9; clone size: -; J gene: TRBJ2-5; CDR3 protein: ASSLRGGSGETQY
D gene: -; V gene: TRBV20-1; clone size: -; J gene: TRBJ1-1; CDR3 protein: SARDRFRRGAASSTEAF
D gene: -; V gene: TRBV4-3; clone size: many; J gene: TRBJ1-6; CDR3 protein: ASSQIQGPRDSPLH
D gene: TRBD2; V gene: TRBV27; clone size: many; J gene: TRBJ2-1; CDR3 protein: ASVSGGGNNEQF
D gene: -; V gene: TRBV4-1; clone size: few; J gene: TRBJ2-7; CDR3 protein: ASSQSPGRRQY
D gene: -; V gene: TRBV20-1; clone size: few; J gene: TRBJ2-1; CDR3 protein: SARDYSSHNEQF
D gene: TRBD1; V gene: TRBV19; clone size: few; J gene: TRBJ2-1; CDR3 protein: ASSFLGTDSYNEQF
D gene: -; V gene: TRBV4-3; clone size: few; J gene: TRBJ2-5; CDR3 protein: ASSQDLGRTQETQY
D gene: -; V gene: TRBV6-2/TRBV6-3; clone size: few; J gene: TRBJ2-1; CDR3 protein: ASSYPRLDYNEQF
D gene: -; V gene: TRBV7-9; clone size: few; J gene: TRBJ2-1; CDR3 protein: ASSPQGVALNEQF
D gene: TRBD1; V gene: TRBV11-1; clone size: -; J gene: TRBJ2-1; CDR3 protein: ASSLPRTGGTSYNEQF
D gene: -; V gene: TRBV4-3; clone size: -; J gene: TRBJ2-3; CDR3 protein: ASSQDLTATSTDTQY